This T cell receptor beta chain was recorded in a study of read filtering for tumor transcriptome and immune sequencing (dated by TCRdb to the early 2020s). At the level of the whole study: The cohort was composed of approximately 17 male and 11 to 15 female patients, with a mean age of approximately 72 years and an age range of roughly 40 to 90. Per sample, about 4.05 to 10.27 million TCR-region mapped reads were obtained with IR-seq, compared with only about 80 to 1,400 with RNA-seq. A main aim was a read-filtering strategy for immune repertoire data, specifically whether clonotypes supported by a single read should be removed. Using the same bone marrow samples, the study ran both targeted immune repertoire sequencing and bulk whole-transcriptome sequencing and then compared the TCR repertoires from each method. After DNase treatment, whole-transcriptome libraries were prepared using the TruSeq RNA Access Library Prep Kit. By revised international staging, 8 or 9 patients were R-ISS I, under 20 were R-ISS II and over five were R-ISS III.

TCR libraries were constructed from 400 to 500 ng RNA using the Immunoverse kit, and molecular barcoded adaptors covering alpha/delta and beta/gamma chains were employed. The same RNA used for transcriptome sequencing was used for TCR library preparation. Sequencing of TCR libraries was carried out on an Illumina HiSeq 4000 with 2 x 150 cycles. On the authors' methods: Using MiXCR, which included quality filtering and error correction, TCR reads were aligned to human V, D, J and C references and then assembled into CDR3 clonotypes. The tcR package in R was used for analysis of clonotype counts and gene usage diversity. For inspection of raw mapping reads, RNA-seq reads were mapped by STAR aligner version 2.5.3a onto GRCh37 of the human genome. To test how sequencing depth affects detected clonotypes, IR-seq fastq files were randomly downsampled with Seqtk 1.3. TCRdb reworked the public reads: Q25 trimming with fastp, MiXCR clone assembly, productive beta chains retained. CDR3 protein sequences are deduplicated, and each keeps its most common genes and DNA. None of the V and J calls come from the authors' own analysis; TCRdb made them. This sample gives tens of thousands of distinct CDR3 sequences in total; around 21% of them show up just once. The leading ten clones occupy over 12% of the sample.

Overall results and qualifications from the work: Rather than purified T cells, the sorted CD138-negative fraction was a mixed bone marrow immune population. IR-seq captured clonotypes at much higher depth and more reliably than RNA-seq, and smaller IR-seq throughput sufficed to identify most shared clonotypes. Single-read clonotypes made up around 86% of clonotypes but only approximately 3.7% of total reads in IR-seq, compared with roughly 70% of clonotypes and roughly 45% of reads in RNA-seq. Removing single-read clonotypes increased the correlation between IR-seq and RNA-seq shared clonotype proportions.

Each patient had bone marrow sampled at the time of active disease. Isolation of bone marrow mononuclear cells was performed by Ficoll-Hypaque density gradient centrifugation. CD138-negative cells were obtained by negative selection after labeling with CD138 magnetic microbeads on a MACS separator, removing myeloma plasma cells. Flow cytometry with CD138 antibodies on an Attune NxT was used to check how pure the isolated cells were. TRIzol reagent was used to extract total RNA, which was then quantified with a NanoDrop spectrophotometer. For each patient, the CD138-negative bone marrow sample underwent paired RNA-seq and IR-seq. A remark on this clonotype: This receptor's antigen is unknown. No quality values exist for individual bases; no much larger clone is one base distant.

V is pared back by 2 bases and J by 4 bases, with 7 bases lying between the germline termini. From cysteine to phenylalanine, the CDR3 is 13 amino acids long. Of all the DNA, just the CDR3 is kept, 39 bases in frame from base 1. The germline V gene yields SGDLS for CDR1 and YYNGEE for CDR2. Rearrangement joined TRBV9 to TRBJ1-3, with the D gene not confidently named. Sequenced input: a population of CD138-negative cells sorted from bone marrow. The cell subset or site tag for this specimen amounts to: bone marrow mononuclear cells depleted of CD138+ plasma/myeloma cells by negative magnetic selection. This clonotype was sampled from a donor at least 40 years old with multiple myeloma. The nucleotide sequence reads TGTGCCAGCAGCGTTGGTCCGGGAAACACCATATATTTT. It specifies CASSVGPGNTIYF.